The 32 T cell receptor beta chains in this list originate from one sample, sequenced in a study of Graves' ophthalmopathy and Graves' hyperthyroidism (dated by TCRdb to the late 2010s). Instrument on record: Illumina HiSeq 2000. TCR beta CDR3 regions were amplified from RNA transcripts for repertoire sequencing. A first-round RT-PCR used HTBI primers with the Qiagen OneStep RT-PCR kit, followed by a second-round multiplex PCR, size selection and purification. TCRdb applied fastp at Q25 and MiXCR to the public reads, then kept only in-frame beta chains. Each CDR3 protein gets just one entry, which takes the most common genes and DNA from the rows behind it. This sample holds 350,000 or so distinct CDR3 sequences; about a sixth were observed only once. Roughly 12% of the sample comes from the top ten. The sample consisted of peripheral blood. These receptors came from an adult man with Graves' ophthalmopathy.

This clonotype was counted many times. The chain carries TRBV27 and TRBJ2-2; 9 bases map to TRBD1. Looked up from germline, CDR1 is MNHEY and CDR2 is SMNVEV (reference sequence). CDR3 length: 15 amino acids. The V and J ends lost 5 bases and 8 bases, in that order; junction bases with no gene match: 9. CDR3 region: CASSTGTGRRGELFF. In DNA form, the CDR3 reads TGTGCCAGCAGTACGGGGACAGGGCGAAGGGGGGAGCTGTTTTTT.

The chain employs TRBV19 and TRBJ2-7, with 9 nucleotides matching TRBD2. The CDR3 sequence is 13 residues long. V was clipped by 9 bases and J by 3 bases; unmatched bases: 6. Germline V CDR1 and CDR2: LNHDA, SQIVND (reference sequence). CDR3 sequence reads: CASAIAGVYEQYF. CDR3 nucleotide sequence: TGTGCCAGCGCTATAGCGGGAGTCTACGAGCAGTACTTC.

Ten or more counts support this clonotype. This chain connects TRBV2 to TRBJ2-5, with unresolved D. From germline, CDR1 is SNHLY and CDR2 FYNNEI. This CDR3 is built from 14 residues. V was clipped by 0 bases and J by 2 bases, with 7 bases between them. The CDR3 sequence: CASSEAGIQETQYF. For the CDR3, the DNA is TGTGCCAGCAGTGAAGCGGGGATTCAAGAGACCCAGTACTTC.

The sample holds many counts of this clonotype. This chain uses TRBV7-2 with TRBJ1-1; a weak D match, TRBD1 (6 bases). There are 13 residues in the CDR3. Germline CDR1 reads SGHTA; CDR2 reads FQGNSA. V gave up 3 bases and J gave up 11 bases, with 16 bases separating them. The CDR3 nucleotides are TGTGCCAGCAGCTTGGACAGTAGAATGAGGGCTTTCTTT. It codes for CASSLDSRMRAFF.

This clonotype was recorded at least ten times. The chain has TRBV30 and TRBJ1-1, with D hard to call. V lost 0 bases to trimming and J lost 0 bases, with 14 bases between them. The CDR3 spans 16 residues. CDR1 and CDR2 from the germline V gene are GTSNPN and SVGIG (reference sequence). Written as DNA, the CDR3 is TGTGCCTGGAGTGTACTGGCAGATTATATGAACACTGAAGCTTTCTTT. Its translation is CAWSVLADYMNTEAFF.

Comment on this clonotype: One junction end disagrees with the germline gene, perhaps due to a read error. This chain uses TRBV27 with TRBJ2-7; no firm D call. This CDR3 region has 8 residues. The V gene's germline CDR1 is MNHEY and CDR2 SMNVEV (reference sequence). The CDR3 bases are TGTGCCAGCTGTACGGCCACCTTC. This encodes CASCTATF.

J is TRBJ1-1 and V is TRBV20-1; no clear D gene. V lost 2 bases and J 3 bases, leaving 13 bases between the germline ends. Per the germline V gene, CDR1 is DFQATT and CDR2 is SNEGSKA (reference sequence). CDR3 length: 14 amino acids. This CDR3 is CSARPPGRDTEAFF. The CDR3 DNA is TGCAGTGCTAGACCCCCGGGGAGAGACACTGAAGCTTTCTTT.

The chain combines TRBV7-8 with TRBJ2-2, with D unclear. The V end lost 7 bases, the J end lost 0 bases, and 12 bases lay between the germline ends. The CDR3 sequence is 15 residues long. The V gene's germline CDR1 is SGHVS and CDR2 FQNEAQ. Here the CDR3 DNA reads TGTGCCAGCACCATAAGTATATCGAACACCGGGGAGCTGTTTTTT. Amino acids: CASTISISNTGELFF. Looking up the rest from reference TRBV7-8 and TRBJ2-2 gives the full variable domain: GAGVSQSPRYKVAKRGQDVALRCDPISGHVSLFWYQQALGQGPEFLTYFQNEAQLDKSGLPSDRFFAERPEGSVSTLKIQRTQQEDSAVYLCASTISISNTGELFFGEGSRLTVL.

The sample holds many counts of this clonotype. Here the CDR3 reads CASSSETDAVYGYTF. The CDR3 bases are TGTGCCAGCAGTTCGGAGACAGACGCTGTCTATGGCTACACCTTC. The rearrangement links TRBV6-2 or TRBV6-3 to TRBJ1-2; D might be TRBD1 (5 bases). The germline V gene encodes CDR1 MNHEY and CDR2 SVGEGT. This CDR3 spans 15 amino acids. V gave up 4 bases and J gave up 4 bases, with 16 bases separating them.

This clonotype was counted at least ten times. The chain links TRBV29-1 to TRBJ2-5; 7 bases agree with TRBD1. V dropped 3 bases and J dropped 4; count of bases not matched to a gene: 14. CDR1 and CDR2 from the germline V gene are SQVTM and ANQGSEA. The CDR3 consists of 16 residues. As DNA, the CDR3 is TGCAGCGTTGAGTTTGGGCACTCGGCAGGGGGAGAGACCCAGTACTTC. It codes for CSVEFGHSAGGETQYF. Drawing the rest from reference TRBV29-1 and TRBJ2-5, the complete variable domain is SAVISQKPSRDICQRGTSLTIQCQVDSQVTMMFWYRQQPGQSLTLIATANQGSEATYESGFVIDKFPISRPNLTFSTLTVSNMSPEDSSIYLCSVEFGHSAGGETQYFGPGTRLLVL.

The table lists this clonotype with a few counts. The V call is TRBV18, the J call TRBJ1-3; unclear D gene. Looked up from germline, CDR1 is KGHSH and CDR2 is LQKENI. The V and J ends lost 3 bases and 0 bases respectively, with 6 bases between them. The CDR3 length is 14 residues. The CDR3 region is CASSPNFSGNTIYF. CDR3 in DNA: TGTGCCAGCTCACCCAATTTCTCTGGAAACACCATATATTTT.

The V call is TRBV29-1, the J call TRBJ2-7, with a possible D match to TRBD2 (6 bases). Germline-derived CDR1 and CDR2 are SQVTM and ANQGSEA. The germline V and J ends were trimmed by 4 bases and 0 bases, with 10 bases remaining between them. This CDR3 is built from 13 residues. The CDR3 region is CSVAGGNSYEQYF. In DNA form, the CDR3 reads TGCAGCGTTGCAGGAGGGAACTCCTACGAGCAGTACTTC.

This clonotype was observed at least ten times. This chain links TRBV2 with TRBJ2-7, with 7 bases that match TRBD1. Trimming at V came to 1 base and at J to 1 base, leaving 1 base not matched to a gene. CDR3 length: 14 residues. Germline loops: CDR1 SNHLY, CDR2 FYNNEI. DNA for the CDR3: TGTGCCAGCAGTGAAGGACAGGGTTCCTACGAGCAGTACTTC. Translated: CASSEGQGSYEQYF.

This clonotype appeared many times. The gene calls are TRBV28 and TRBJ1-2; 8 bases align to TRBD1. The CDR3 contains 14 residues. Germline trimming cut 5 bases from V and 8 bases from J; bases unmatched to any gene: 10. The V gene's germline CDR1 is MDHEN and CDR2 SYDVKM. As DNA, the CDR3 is TGTGCCAGCAGTAGCGGACAGGGCACCTCGGGCTACACCTTC. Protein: CASSSGQGTSGYTF.

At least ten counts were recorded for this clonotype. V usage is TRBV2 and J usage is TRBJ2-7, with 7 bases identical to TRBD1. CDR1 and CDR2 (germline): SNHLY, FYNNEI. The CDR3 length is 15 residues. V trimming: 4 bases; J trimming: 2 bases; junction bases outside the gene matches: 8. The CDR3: CASSAQRTGTYEQYF. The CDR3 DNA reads TGTGCCAGCAGTGCGCAAAGGACAGGAACCTACGAGCAGTACTTC.

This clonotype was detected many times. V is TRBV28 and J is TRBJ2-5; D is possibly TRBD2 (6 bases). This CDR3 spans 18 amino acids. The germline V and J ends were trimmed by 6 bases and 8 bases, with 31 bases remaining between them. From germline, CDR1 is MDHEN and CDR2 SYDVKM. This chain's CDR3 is CASSHYTPGRGEFATQYF. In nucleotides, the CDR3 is TGTGCCAGCAGCCATTACACCCCCGGGCGGGGAGAGTTCGCAACCCAGTACTTC.

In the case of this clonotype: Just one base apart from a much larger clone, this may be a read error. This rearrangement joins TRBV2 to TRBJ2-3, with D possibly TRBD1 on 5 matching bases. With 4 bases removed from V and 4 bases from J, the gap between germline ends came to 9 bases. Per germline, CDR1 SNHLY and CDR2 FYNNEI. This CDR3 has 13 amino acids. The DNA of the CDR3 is TGTGCCAGCAGTGTTCAGGGTGCAGATACGCAGTATTTT. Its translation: CASSVQGADTQYF.

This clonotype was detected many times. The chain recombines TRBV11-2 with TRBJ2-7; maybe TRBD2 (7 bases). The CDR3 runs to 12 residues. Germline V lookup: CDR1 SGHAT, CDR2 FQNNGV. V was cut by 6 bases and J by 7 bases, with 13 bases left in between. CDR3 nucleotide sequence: TGTGCCAGCAGGGGTCGGGGGGCAGAGCAGTACTTC. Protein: CASRGRGAEQYF.

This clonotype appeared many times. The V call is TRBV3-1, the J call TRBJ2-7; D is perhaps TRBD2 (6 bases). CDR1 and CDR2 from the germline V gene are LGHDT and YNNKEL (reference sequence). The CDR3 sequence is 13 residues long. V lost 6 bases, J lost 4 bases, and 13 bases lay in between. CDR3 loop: CASRPAGGYEQYF. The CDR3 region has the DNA TGTGCCAGCAGACCAGCCGGGGGATACGAGCAGTACTTC.

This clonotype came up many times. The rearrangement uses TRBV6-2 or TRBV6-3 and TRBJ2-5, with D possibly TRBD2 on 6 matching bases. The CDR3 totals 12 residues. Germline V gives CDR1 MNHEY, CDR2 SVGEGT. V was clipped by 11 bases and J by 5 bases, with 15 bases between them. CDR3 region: CAGGLDGETQYF. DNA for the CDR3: TGTGCCGGGGGACTGGATGGTGAGACCCAGTACTTC.

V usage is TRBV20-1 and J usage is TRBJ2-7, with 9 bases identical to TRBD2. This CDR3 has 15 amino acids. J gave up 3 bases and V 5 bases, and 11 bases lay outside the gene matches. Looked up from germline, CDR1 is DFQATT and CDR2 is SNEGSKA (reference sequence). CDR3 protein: CSAPYSSGRDYEQYF. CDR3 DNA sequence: TGCAGTGCTCCCTATAGTAGCGGGAGAGACTACGAGCAGTACTTC.

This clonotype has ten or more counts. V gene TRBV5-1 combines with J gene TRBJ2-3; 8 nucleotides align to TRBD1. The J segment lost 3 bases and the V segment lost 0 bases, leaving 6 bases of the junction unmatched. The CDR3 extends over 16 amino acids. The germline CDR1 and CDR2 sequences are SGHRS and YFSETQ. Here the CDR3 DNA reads TGCGCCAGCAGCTTGGGGACAGGGTTACGGACAGATACGCAGTATTTT. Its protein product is CASSLGTGLRTDTQYF.

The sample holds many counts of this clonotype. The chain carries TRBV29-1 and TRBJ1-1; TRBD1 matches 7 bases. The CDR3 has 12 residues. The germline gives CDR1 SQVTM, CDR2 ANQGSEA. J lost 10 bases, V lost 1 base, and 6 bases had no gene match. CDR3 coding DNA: TGCAGCGTTGAAGGGGGCCCAGGGGGAGCTTTCTTT. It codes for CSVEGGPGGAFF.

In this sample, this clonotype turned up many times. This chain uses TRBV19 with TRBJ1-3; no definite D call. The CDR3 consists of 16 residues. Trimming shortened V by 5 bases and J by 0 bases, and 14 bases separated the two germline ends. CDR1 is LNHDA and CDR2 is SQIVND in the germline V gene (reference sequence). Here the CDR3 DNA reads TGTGCCAGTAGTTCCCGTGAACAGTTCTCTGGAAACACCATATATTTT. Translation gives CASSSREQFSGNTIYF.

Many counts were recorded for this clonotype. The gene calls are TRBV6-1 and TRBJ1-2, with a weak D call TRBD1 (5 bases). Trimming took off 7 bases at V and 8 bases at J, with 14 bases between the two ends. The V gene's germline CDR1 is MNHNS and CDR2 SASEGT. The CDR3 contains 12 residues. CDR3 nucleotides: TGTGCCAGCAACGGGCCGGAGGGGGGCTACACCTTC. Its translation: CASNGPEGGYTF.

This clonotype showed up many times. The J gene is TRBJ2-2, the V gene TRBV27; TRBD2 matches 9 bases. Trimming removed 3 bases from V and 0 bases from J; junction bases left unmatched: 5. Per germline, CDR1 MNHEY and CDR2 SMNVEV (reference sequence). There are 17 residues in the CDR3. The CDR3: CASSFTSGGSNTGELFF. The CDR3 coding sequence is TGTGCCAGCAGTTTCACCAGCGGGGGGTCGAACACCGGGGAGCTGTTTTTT.

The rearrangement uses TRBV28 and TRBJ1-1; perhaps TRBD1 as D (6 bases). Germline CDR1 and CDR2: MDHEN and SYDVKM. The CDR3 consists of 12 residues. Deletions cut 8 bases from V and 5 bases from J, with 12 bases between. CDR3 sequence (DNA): TGTGCCAGCTGGCAGGGGTGGACTGAAGCTTTCTTT. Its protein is CASWQGWTEAFF.

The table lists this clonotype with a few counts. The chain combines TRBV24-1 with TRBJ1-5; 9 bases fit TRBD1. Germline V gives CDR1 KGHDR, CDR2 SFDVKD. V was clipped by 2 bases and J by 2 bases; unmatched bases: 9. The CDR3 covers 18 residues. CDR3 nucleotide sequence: TGTGCCACCAGTGATTCCGAGGGGACAGGGTTTGGCAATCAGCCCCAGCATTTT. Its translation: CATSDSEGTGFGNQPQHF.

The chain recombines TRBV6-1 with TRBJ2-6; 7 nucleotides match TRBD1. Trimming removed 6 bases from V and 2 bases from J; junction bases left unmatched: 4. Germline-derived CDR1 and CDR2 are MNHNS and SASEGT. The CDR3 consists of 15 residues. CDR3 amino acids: CASRETGTGANVLTF. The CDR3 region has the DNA TGTGCCAGCAGGGAGACAGGGACTGGGGCCAACGTCCTGACTTTC.

CDR3 DNA sequence: TGCGCCAGCAGCTCACCTAGCGGGACTCCCTCCTACGAGCAGTACTTC. Protein product: CASSSPSGTPSYEQYF. This chain links TRBV4-1 with TRBJ2-7; 9 bases are shared with TRBD2. The germline V gene encodes CDR1 MGHRA and CDR2 YSYEKL. The CDR3 extends over 16 amino acids. J was trimmed by 0 bases and V by 5 bases; bases with no gene match: 8.

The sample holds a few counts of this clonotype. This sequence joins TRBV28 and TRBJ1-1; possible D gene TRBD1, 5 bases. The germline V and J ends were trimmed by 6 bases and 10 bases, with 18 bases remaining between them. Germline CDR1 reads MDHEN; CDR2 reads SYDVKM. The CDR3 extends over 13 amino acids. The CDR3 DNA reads TGTGCCAGCAGAACAGGTGGTACGAGGTCAGCTTTCTTT. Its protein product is CASRTGGTRSAFF. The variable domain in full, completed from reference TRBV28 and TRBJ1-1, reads DVKVTQSSRYLVKRTGEKVFLECVQDMDHENMFWYRQDPGLGLRLIYFSYDVKMKEKGDIPEGYSVSREKKERFSLILESASTNQTSMYLCASRTGGTRSAFFGQGTRLTVV.

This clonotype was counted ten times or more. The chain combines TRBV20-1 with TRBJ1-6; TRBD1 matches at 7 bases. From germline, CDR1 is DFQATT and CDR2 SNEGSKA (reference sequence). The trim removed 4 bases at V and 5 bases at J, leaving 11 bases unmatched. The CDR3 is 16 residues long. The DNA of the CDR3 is TGCAGTGCTACACAAACACAGGGGACCGATAATTCACCCCTCCACTTT. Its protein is CSATQTQGTDNSPLHF.